Sequencing of this T cell receptor (beta chain) was carried out in a study of blood T cell repertoires in COVID-19. This CDR3 comprises 11 residues. Germline V gene lookup returns CDR1 DFQATT and CDR2 SNEGSKA (reference sequence). Between the trimmed V and J ends, which lost 6 bases and 4 bases, there was a span of 9 bases. Data came from immunoSEQ multiplex PCR; TCRdb stores just in-frame clones and leaves some out. Of some 60,000 clones listed, around 86% are singletons. The sequence was collected from a human donor in a cohort sampled during active COVID-19. The specimen was peripheral blood. The rearrangement joins TRBV20-1 to TRBJ2-5; possible D gene TRBD2, 6 bases. The CDR3 reads CSADGGETQYF. The CDR3 region has the DNA TGCAGTGCCGACGGGGGAGAGACCCAGTACTTC.